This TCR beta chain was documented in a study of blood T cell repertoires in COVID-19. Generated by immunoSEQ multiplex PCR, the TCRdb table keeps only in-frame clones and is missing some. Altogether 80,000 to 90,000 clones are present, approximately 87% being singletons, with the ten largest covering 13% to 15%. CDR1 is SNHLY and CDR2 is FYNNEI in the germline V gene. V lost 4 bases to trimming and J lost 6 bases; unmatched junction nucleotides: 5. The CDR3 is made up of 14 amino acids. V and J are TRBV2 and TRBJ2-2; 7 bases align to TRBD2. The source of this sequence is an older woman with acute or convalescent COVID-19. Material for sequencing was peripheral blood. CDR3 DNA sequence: TGTGCCAGCAGTGTAACGGGGGGACCCGGGGAGCTGTTTTTT. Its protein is CASSVTGGPGELFF.